This passage covers 10 T cell receptor beta chains from one sample sequenced in a study of blood T cell repertoires in COVID-19. Clones were read by immunoSEQ multiplex PCR, and TCRdb kept only the in-frame ones, dropping some. The table lists some 530,000 clones, 80% to 90% of them singletons. Source material: peripheral blood. The receptors shown here come from a human donor in a cohort sampled during active COVID-19.

This clone was detected many times. The V gene is TRBV19, the J gene TRBJ1-2; D gene unclear. V lost 7 bases and J lost 2, with 14 bases in between. Germline V lookup: CDR1 LNHDA, CDR2 SQIVND (reference sequence). The CDR3 covers 14 residues. The CDR3 DNA reads TGTGCCAGTACCCTTGGGCAGGTGAACTATGGCTACACCTTC. Amino acids: CASTLGQVNYGYTF.

The genes are TRBV19 and TRBJ1-5; TRBD1 agrees at 7 bases. The CDR3 has 15 amino acids. The germline V gene encodes CDR1 LNHDA and CDR2 SQIVND (reference sequence). V shed 5 bases and J 11 bases; nucleotides not matched to a gene: 15. CDR3 amino acids: CASSLLRQGQLAQHF. The CDR3, as DNA: TGTGCCAGTAGTTTGCTCCGACAGGGCCAATTAGCCCAGCATTTT.

J is TRBJ1-4 and V is TRBV6-5; D may be TRBD1 (6 bases). The CDR3 spans 14 residues. Looked up from germline, CDR1 is MNHEY and CDR2 is SVGAGI. Between the trimmed V and J ends, which lost 6 bases and 8 bases, there was a span of 16 bases. The DNA for the CDR3 is TGTGCCAGCAGCTACCGGGGGGCTGGGGAAAAACTGTTTTTT. Amino acid sequence: CASSYRGAGEKLFF.

The rearrangement uses TRBV15 and TRBJ2-7; 7 bases fit TRBD1. There are 15 residues in the CDR3. In germline, CDR1 is LNHNV, CDR2 YYDKDF (reference sequence). Trimming took 0 bases from V and 1 from J; bases not matched to a gene: 3. The CDR3 DNA reads TGTGCCACCAGCAGAGATGGGACAGCTTCCTACGAGCAGTACTTC. This translates into CATSRDGTASYEQYF. Based on the CDR3 plus reference TRBV15 and TRBJ2-7, the full variable domain is DAMVIQNPRYQVTQFGKPVTLSCSQTLNHNVMYWYQQKSSQAPKLLFHYYDKDFNNEADTPDNFQSRRPNTSFCFLDIRSPGLGDTAMYLCATSRDGTASYEQYFGPGTRLTVT.

This chain joins TRBV6-5 and TRBJ1-3; TRBD1 matches 7 bases. CDR3 size: 15 residues. Germline V gene lookup returns CDR1 MNHEY and CDR2 SVGAGI. The J segment lost 0 bases and the V segment lost 6 bases, leaving 5 bases of the junction unmatched. DNA of the CDR3: TGTGCCAGCAGGGACTCAGGGGGCTCTGGAAACACCATATATTTT. Protein: CASRDSGGSGNTIYF.

V and J are TRBV12-3 or TRBV12-4 and TRBJ1-3; no firm D call. The V gene lost 6 bases and the J gene lost 4 bases, with 10 bases spanning the gap. CDR3 length: 13 amino acids. In nucleotides, the CDR3 is TGTGCCAGCAGCTTCACTCCGGGAAACACCATATATTTT. It specifies CASSFTPGNTIYF.

The chain employs TRBV23-1 and TRBJ2-2; D perhaps matches TRBD1 (5 bases). TRBV23-1 counts as an open reading frame of uncertain function. The germline V and J ends were trimmed by 3 bases and 4 bases, with 6 bases remaining between them. This CDR3 is built from 13 residues. CDR3 protein: CASSHQGTGELFF. As DNA, the CDR3 is TGCGCCAGCAGTCACCAGGGCACCGGGGAGCTGTTTTTT.

This clone was counted many times. J is TRBJ2-1 and V is TRBV11-2; TRBD2 agrees at 8 bases. V was clipped by 5 bases and J by 8 bases; unmatched bases: 11. Germline V gene data show CDR1 as SGHAT and CDR2 as FQNNGV. This CDR3 comprises 15 residues. Here the CDR3 reads CASSPGGRRGDEQFF. DNA of the CDR3: TGTGCCAGCAGCCCGGGGGGGAGGAGGGGCGATGAGCAGTTCTTC.

The chain has TRBV5-5 and TRBJ2-1, with D maybe TRBD2 (5 bases). This CDR3 has 16 residues. V dropped 0 bases and J dropped 10 bases, with 20 bases sitting between them. CDR1 is SGHKS and CDR2 is YYEKEE in the germline V gene (reference sequence). The chain's CDR3 is CASSLAPDFLSGEQFF. The CDR3 nucleotides are TGTGCCAGCAGCTTGGCACCGGACTTCCTCTCAGGCGAGCAGTTCTTC. The full variable domain, completed using reference TRBV5-5 and TRBJ2-1, is DAGVTQSPTHLIKTRGQQVTLRCSPISGHKSVSWYQQVLGQGPQFIFQYYEKEERGRGNFPDRFSARQFPNYSSELNVNALLLGDSALYLCASSLAPDFLSGEQFFGPGTRLTVL.

The V gene is TRBV2, the J gene TRBJ2-6; a possible D gene is TRBD2 (5 bases). V lost 6 bases, J lost 3 bases, and 6 bases lay in between. The CDR3 is 13 amino acids. Looked up from germline, CDR1 is SNHLY and CDR2 is FYNNEI. The CDR3 reads CASRGSGANVLTF. The CDR3 region has the DNA TGTGCCAGCAGGGGGAGTGGGGCCAACGTCCTGACTTTC.